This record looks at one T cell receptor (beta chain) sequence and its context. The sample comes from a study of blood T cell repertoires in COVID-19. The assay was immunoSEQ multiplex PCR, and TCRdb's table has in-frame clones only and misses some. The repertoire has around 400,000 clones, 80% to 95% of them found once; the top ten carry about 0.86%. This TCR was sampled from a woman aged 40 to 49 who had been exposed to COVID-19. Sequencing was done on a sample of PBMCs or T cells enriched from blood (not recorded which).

In DNA form, the CDR3 reads TGTGCCAGCAGCGATATTTATACTACCTACAATGAGCAGTTCTTC. Its protein product is CASSDIYTTYNEQFF. V is TRBV5-8 and J is TRBJ2-1; D remains ambiguous. Trimming shortened V by 4 bases and J by 2 bases, and 13 bases separated the two germline ends. Looked up from germline, CDR1 is SGHTS and CDR2 is YDEGEE. This CDR3 spans 15 amino acids.